The 22 T cell receptor beta chains in this list originate from one sample, sequenced in a study of shared clonotypes between healthy human individuals (dated by TCRdb to the early 2020s). Library preparation used the immunoSEQ multiplex PCR assay. Entries here come from immuneACCESS through TCRdb and include only in-frame sequences with V and J called. Some clones fail to appear in such tables; in the studies checked, an unresolved V gene covers under half of the shortfall, and the cause of the remainder is unknown. This sample gives about 2.4 million clones in total; over 85% of them show up just once. The top ten clones comprise roughly 0.15% of the sample. The sample was naive CD4+ T cells sorted from blood. The cell subset or site label, as the study defines it: CD45RA+ positively selected. The receptors here all came from a man in his late teens or twenties in good health.

The CDR3 sequence: CASSAQQTMNTEAFF. The CDR3 DNA reads TGTGCCAGCAGCGCCCAACAGACTATGAACACTGAAGCTTTCTTT. This chain joins TRBV7-9 and TRBJ1-1; D unclear. The germline V and J ends were trimmed by 5 bases and 0 bases, with 13 bases remaining between them. Germline V gives CDR1 SEHNR, CDR2 FQNEAQ (reference sequence). The CDR3 is 15 residues long.

This sequence joins TRBV7-2 and TRBJ2-4, with 8 bases aligning to TRBD2. In germline, CDR1 is SGHTA, CDR2 FQGNSA. This CDR3 spans 15 amino acids. After removal of 7 bases from V and 8 bases from J, the junction contained 13 bases not matched to a gene. The CDR3 DNA sequence: TGTGCCAGCACCGCCAGGCCTAGCGGGTTTGACATTCAGTACTTC. Protein: CASTARPSGFDIQYF. Filled out from reference TRBV7-2 and TRBJ2-4, the complete variable domain reads GAGVSQSPSNKVTEKGKDVELRCDPISGHTALYWYRQSLGQGLEFLIYFQGNSAPDKSGLPSDRFSAERTGGSVSTLTIQRTQQEDSAVYLCASTARPSGFDIQYFGAGTRLSVL.

The V call is TRBV7-8, the J call TRBJ2-7; TRBD2 might be the D (5 bases). Trimming shortened V by 5 bases and J by 0 bases, and 8 bases separated the two germline ends. From germline, CDR1 is SGHVS and CDR2 FQNEAQ. This CDR3 has 13 amino acids. The CDR3 loop reads CASSIEGSYEQYF. The CDR3 DNA reads TGTGCCAGCAGCATAGAGGGCTCCTACGAGCAGTACTTC.

This chain links TRBV6-5 with TRBJ2-7; D unclear. V was cut by 4 bases and J by 5 bases, with 12 bases left in between. In germline, CDR1 is MNHEY, CDR2 SVGAGI. The CDR3 covers 13 residues. In DNA, the CDR3 is TGTGCCAGCAGTTCAACCGACGGTCACGAGCAGTACTTC. This sequence encodes CASSSTDGHEQYF.

This clone has a single count. The CDR3 DNA follows: TGTGCCAGCAAGGCAGGGGGTTTTGGCTACACCTTC. This codes for CASKAGGFGYTF. The rearrangement joins TRBV6-1 to TRBJ1-2, with 7 bases aligning to TRBD1. Unmatched junction bases numbered 6, after V lost 7 bases and J lost 7 bases. The CDR3 is made up of 12 amino acids. Germline lookup yields CDR1 MNHNS and CDR2 SASEGT.

V is TRBV10-3 and J is TRBJ2-2, with TRBD1 matching 7 bases. Per germline, CDR1 ENHRY and CDR2 SYGVKD. This CDR3 comprises 13 residues. With 4 bases clipped from V and 6 bases from J, the junction kept 2 bases outside the gene matches. Here the CDR3 DNA reads TGTGCCATCAGTGGACAGGGTTCCGGGGAGCTGTTTTTT. Protein sequence: CAISGQGSGELFF.

This clone was observed a few times. The same CDR3 arises from other DNA sequences in this sample as well. V gene TRBV7-3 combines with J gene TRBJ1-1, with 8 positions matching TRBD1. The J segment lost 4 bases and the V segment lost 5 bases, leaving 3 bases of the junction unmatched. The V gene's germline CDR1 is SGHTA and CDR2 FQGTGA. This CDR3 has 13 amino acids. CDR3 nucleotides: TGTGCCAGCAGCCCCACAGGGGGCACTGAAGCTTTCTTT. This sequence encodes CASSPTGGTEAFF.

The chain couples TRBV9 to TRBJ2-5, with a weak D call TRBD1 (6 bases). Germline V gene data show CDR1 as SGDLS and CDR2 as YYNGEE. The CDR3 is made up of 15 amino acids. V dropped 4 bases and J dropped 4 bases, with 17 bases sitting between them. CDR3 protein: CASSPLGGGVETQYF. As DNA, the CDR3 is TGTGCCAGCAGCCCCCTAGGGGGTGGTGTAGAGACCCAGTACTTC.

The chain recombines TRBV10-3 with TRBJ2-5, with TRBD2 as a possible D gene (7 bases). With 4 bases removed from V and 3 bases from J, the gap between germline ends came to 12 bases. This CDR3 is 14 amino acids long. Germline V gene data show CDR1 as ENHRY and CDR2 as SYGVKD. This CDR3 reads CAISGGRGKETQYF. The CDR3 DNA is TGTGCCATCAGTGGAGGGAGGGGGAAAGAGACCCAGTACTTC.

Of note for this clone: Within the sample, other DNA sequences also encode this same CDR3. V usage is TRBV5-1 and J usage is TRBJ2-7, with 11 bases matching TRBD1. Unmatched junction bases numbered 6, after V lost 4 bases and J lost 6 bases. The CDR3 has 14 amino acids. Germline V gene lookup returns CDR1 SGHRS and CDR2 YFSETQ. The CDR3 loop reads CASSPGQGASEQYF. CDR3 nucleotide sequence: TGCGCCAGCAGCCCTGGACAGGGGGCCAGCGAGCAGTACTTC.

Details on this clone: Other DNA sequences within the sample encode an identical CDR3. The chain recombines TRBV19 with TRBJ1-6; no firm D call. This CDR3 spans 14 amino acids. V was shortened by 1 base and J by 7 bases, with 8 bases between the two germline ends. Germline V gene sequence: CDR1 LNHDA, CDR2 SQIVND (reference sequence). CDR3 loop: CASSIGVWNSPLHF. The CDR3, as DNA: TGTGCCAGTAGTATAGGAGTTTGGAATTCACCCCTCCACTTT.

On this clone itself: The sample carries other DNA sequences with the same CDR3. The chain carries TRBV6-6 and TRBJ2-7; D possibly corresponds to TRBD1 (5 bases). V was clipped by 0 bases and J by 4 bases, with 7 bases between them. The germline V gene has CDR1 MNHNY and CDR2 SVGAGI (reference sequence). CDR3 length: 13 amino acids. CDR3 region: CASSYSQGYEQYF. CDR3 coding DNA: TGTGCCAGCAGTTACTCGCAGGGATACGAGCAGTACTTC.

The chain employs TRBV6-1 and TRBJ2-4, with a tentative D call TRBD1 (5 bases). This CDR3 contains 15 residues. The V end lost 5 bases, the J end lost 3 bases, and 14 bases lay between the germline ends. CDR1 MNHNS and CDR2 SASEGT come from the germline V gene. This CDR3 is CASSTQGTSKNIQYF. In DNA form, the CDR3 reads TGTGCCAGCAGTACCCAGGGAACCAGCAAAAACATTCAGTACTTC.

This clone was seen more than once but under ten times. V is TRBV7-2 and J is TRBJ2-2, with 9 bases that match TRBD1. The V and J ends lost 4 bases and 4 bases, in that order; junction bases with no gene match: 4. Germline V gene sequence: CDR1 SGHTA, CDR2 FQGNSA. This CDR3 is built from 15 residues. The CDR3 loop reads CASSSRTGVTGELFF. The CDR3 nucleotides are TGTGCCAGCAGCTCCAGGACAGGGGTCACCGGGGAGCTGTTTTTT.

The J gene is TRBJ2-1, the V gene TRBV28, with unresolved D. This CDR3 contains 17 residues. V was shortened by 7 bases and J by 6 bases, with 25 bases between the two germline ends. Germline CDR1 is MDHEN and CDR2 is SYDVKM. The chain's CDR3 is CASNLHGLGPDPNEQFF. For the CDR3, the DNA is TGTGCCAGCAACCTACACGGGCTCGGGCCCGATCCCAATGAGCAGTTCTTC.

The gene calls are TRBV7-9 and TRBJ2-1; 8 bases map to TRBD1. Germline V gives CDR1 SEHNR, CDR2 FQNEAQ (reference sequence). The CDR3 is made up of 16 amino acids. V was pared by 7 bases and J by 4 bases, with 12 bases of the junction left unmatched. CDR3: CASTLGDRGIYNEQFF. The CDR3 region has the DNA TGTGCCAGCACCTTGGGTGACAGGGGTATTTACAATGAGCAGTTCTTC.

The chain carries TRBV5-6 and TRBJ1-1; possible D gene TRBD1, 6 bases. The germline CDR1 and CDR2 sequences are SGHDT and YYEEEE. V lost 4 bases, J lost 11 bases, and 24 bases lay in between. This CDR3 is built from 15 residues. Here the CDR3 reads CASSPMIGGLNSAFF. The CDR3 DNA follows: TGTGCCAGCAGCCCGATGATTGGGGGCCTTAACTCGGCTTTCTTT.

The chain joins TRBV7-2 to TRBJ2-1, with D hard to call. V lost 5 bases and J 16 bases, leaving 18 bases between the germline ends. The CDR3 has 12 amino acids. Germline V gives CDR1 SGHTA, CDR2 FQGNSA. The CDR3 loop reads CASSPAATSFFF. CDR3 bases: TGTGCCAGCAGCCCGGCAGCTACCTCGTTCTTCTTC.

As concerns this clone: Other DNA sequences in this specimen translate into the identical CDR3. The chain uses TRBV30 and TRBJ1-1; 7 nucleotides line up with TRBD1. The CDR3 covers 12 residues. Unmatched junction bases numbered 1, after V lost 3 bases and J lost 3 bases. Germline lookup yields CDR1 GTSNPN and CDR2 SVGIG (reference sequence). CDR3 nucleotide sequence: TGTGCCTGGAGCGACAGGGACACTGAAGCTTTCTTT. This translates into CAWSDRDTEAFF.

V usage is TRBV10-3 and J usage is TRBJ2-1; TRBD1 might be the D (5 bases). Looked up from germline, CDR1 is ENHRY and CDR2 is SYGVKD. Trimming left V 3 bases short and J 5 bases short, with 14 bases between. The CDR3 is made up of 15 amino acids. The CDR3 nucleotides are TGTGCCATCAGTGAACAGGATGGCAGAAACAATGAGCAGTTCTTC. Amino acid sequence: CAISEQDGRNNEQFF.

The chain is built from TRBV30 and TRBJ2-1, with D possibly matching TRBD1 (5 bases). Germline V gene lookup returns CDR1 GTSNPN and CDR2 SVGIG (reference sequence). V lost 0 bases, J lost 9 bases, and 9 bases lay in between. This CDR3 comprises 12 residues. The CDR3 sequence: CAWSVGRGEQFF. In nucleotides, the CDR3 is TGTGCCTGGAGTGTGGGTAGGGGTGAGCAGTTCTTC.

This clone was counted a single time. J is TRBJ2-7 and V is TRBV28, with 10 positions matching TRBD1. V lost 7 bases to trimming and J lost 4 bases; unmatched junction nucleotides: 7. This CDR3 comprises 14 residues. Germline V gives CDR1 MDHEN, CDR2 SYDVKM. CDR3 loop: CASIPGQGNYEQYF. The CDR3 nucleotides are TGTGCCAGCATTCCGGGACAGGGGAATTACGAGCAGTACTTC.